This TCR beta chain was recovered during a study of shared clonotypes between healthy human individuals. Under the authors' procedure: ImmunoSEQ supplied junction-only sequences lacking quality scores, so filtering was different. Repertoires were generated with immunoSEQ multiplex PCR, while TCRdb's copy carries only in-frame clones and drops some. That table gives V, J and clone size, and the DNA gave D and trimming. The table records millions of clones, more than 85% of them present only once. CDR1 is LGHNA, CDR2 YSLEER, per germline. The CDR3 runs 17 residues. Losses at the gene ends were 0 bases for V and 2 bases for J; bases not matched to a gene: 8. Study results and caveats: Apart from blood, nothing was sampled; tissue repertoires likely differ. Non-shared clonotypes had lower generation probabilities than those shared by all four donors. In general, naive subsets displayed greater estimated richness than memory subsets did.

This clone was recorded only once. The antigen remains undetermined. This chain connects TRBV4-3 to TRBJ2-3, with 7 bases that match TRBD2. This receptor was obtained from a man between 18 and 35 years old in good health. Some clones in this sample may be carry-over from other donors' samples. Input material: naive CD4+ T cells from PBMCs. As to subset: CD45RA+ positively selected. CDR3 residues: CASSQDRGVRDTDTQYF. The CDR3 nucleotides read TGCGCCAGCAGCCAAGATCGGGGGGTCCGGGACACAGATACGCAGTATTTT.